This TCR beta chain was captured by sequencing in a study of T cells in Graves' hyperthyroidism and ophthalmopathy. This clonotype appeared many times. Its antigen is currently unknown. The CDR3 regions of TCR beta were amplified from RNA transcripts. During a first-round RT-PCR of the TCR CDR3, the HTBI primer set was used. MiXCR, run by TCRdb on the multiplex PCR reads, gives a single entry per CDR3 protein. Among about 320,000 distinct CDR3 sequences, about 15% were seen once, and the ten largest hold roughly 31%. Study results and limitations: Appearing also in blood were most of the thyroid clonotypes expanded above 0.001.

The germline V gene encodes CDR1 MNHEY and CDR2 SMNVEV (reference sequence). The CDR3 is 13 residues long. V was trimmed by 7 bases and J by 6 bases, leaving 13 bases between them. Orbital computed tomography, thyroid ultrasound, serum thyroxine and TRAb, and clinical symptoms together informed the diagnoses. PBMCs stemmed from less than 13 ml fresh peripheral blood. The chain links TRBV27 to TRBJ1-5; no reliable D call. The sample taken for sequencing was blood. The clonotype was recovered from a man aged 25-45 years with Graves' hyperthyroidism. CDR3 amino acids: CASIPLVGQPQHF. The CDR3 bases are TGTGCCAGCATTCCCCTGGTGGGTCAGCCCCAGCATTTT.